This entry lists 8 T cell receptor beta chains sequenced from one sample in a study of cytomegalovirus exposure and HLA in healthy donors. This PCR relied on a set of 60 Vbeta primers and 13 Jbeta primers. TCRdb's copy holds only in-frame clones and misses some; the assay was immunoSEQ multiplex PCR. The table records some 150,000 clones, around four fifths of them present only once. Sequencing was carried out using PBMCs. These receptors all come from a woman between 40 and 55 years old in good health and CMV-seronegative.

Sample share makes this clone medium-sized. The chain couples TRBV28 to TRBJ1-1, with 8 bases identical to TRBD1. The germline V gene has CDR1 MDHEN and CDR2 SYDVKM. This CDR3 is built from 16 residues. The trim removed 4 bases at V and 6 bases at J, leaving 13 bases unmatched. CDR3 nucleotides: TGTGCCAGCAGTTGGGACAGGTTCTATATTAGCGCTGAAGCTTTCTTT. Translated: CASSWDRFYISAEAFF.

The V call is TRBV7-8, the J call TRBJ2-7; 7 nucleotides agree with TRBD2. This CDR3 has 17 amino acids. With 5 bases clipped from V and 2 bases from J, the junction kept 15 bases outside the gene matches. Per germline, CDR1 SGHVS and CDR2 FQNEAQ. The CDR3 loop is CASSLRQAAGTTYEQYF. CDR3 nucleotides: TGTGCCAGCAGCCTTCGCCAGGCGGCGGGGACTACCTACGAGCAGTACTTC.

The chain uses TRBV9 and TRBJ2-1, with D possibly TRBD1 on 6 matching bases. CDR1 and CDR2 (germline): SGDLS, YYNGEE. The V and J ends lost 3 bases and 7 bases respectively, with 14 bases between them. The length of the CDR3 is 14 residues. CDR3 in DNA: TGTGCCAGCAGCGCGAGGCAGGGGCCGAATGAGCAGTTCTTC. It yields the protein CASSARQGPNEQFF.

The chain couples TRBV4-3 to TRBJ2-5, with a tentative D call TRBD1 (7 bases). The ends were cut back, 1 base at V and 5 bases at J, with 17 bases in the middle. In germline, CDR1 is LGHNA, CDR2 YSLEER. CDR3 size: 16 residues. This CDR3 reads CASSQGQGGGWETQYF. CDR3 in DNA: TGCGCCAGCAGCCAAGGACAGGGTGGGGGGTGGGAGACCCAGTACTTC.

The J gene is TRBJ2-7, the V gene TRBV2, with a possible D match to TRBD1 (5 bases). V was shortened by 4 bases and J by 0 bases, with 16 bases between the two germline ends. There are 16 residues in the CDR3. CDR1 SNHLY and CDR2 FYNNEI come from the germline V gene. The DNA for the CDR3 is TGTGCCAGCAGTGGTGAATATGGGGCAAGCTCCTACGAGCAGTACTTC. As protein: CASSGEYGASSYEQYF.

The V call is TRBV4-3, the J call TRBJ2-1; 7 bases fit TRBD1. The J segment lost 1 base and the V segment lost 0 bases, leaving 0 bases of the junction unmatched. The germline gives CDR1 LGHNA, CDR2 YSLEER. CDR3 length: 15 residues. The CDR3 reads CASSQDRGSYNEQFF. The CDR3 coding sequence is TGCGCCAGCAGCCAAGACAGGGGGTCCTACAATGAGCAGTTCTTC.

The chain combines TRBV27 with TRBJ2-1; 9 nucleotides match TRBD1. Trimming removed 3 bases from V and 8 bases from J; junction bases left unmatched: 14. The CDR3 has 17 amino acids. The V gene's germline CDR1 is MNHEY and CDR2 SMNVEV (reference sequence). The CDR3 DNA follows: TGTGCCAGCAGTTTGATAGGTGCGGGACAGGGCTTTGATGAGCAGTTCTTC. Amino acid sequence: CASSLIGAGQGFDEQFF.

This clone was detected only a few times. The chain links TRBV11-1 to TRBJ2-4, with TRBD1 matching 10 bases. The CDR3 loop spans 19 amino acids. V dropped 6 bases and J dropped 1; count of bases not matched to a gene: 15. Per the germline V gene, CDR1 is SGHAT and CDR2 is FQDESV (reference sequence). CDR3 nucleotides: TGTGCCAGCAGGTCCGGGGGACAGGGGTCATCTCGCGCCAAAAACATTCAGTACTTC. Amino acids: CASRSGGQGSSRAKNIQYF.